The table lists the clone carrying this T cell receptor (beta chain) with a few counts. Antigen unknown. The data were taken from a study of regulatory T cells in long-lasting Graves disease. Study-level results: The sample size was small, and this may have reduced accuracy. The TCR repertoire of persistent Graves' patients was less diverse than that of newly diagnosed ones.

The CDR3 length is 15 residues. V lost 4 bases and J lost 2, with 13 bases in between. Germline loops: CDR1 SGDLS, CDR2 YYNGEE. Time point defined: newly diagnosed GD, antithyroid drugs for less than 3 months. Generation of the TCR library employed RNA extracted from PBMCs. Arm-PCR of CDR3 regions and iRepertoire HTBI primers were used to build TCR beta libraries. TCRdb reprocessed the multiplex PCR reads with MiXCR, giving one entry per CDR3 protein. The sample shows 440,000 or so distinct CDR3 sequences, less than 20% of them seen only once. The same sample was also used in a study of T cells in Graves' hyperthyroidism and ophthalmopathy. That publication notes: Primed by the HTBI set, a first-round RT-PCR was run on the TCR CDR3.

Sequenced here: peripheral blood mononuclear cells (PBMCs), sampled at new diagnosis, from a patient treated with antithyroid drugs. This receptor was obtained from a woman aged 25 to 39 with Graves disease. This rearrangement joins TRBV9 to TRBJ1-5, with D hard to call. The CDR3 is CASSHSWGGNQPQHF. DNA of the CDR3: TGTGCCAGCAGCCACAGTTGGGGAGGCAATCAGCCCCAGCATTTT.